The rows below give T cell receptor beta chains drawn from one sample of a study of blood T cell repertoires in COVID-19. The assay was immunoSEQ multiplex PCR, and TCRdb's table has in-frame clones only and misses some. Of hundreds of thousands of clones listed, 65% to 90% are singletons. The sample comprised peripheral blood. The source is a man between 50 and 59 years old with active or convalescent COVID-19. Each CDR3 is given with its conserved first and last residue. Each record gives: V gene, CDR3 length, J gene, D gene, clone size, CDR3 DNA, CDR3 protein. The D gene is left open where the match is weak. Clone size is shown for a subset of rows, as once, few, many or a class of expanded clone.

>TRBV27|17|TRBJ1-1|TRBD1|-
TGTGCCAGCAGTAGGGACAGGGGGCAAGGTATGCACACTGAAGCTTTCTTT
CASSRDRGQGMHTEAFF
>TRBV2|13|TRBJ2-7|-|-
TGTGCCAGCACCCCACAGGGGAGGTACGAGCAGTACTTC
CASTPQGRYEQYF
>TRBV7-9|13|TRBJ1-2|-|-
TGTGCCAGCAGCTCAACTCGTTCGGGGGGCTACACCTTC
CASSSTRSGGYTF
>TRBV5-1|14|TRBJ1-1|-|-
TGCGCCAGCAGCTTGGGTGGCCCAGACACTGAAGCTTTCTTT
CASSLGGPDTEAFF
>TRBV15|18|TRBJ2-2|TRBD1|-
TGTGCCACCAGCTCCCTAAGGGGGCTAGCCACGAACACCGGGGAGCTGTTTTTT
CATSSLRGLATNTGELFF
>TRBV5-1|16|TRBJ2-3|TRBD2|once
TGCGCCAGCAGCTTGGGTGCAGCGGGAGGAGTAGATACGCAGTATTTT
CASSLGAAGGVDTQYF
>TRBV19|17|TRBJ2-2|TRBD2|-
TGTGCCAGTACGACTAGCGGGAGGGCCCTCGGCACCGGGGAGCTGTTTTTT
CASTTSGRALGTGELFF
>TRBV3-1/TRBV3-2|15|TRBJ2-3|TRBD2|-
TGTGCCAGCAGCGGACTAGCGGCTAGCACAGATACGCAGTATTTT
CASSGLAASTDTQYF
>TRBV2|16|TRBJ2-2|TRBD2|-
TGTGCCAGCAGTCTAGCTAGCGGCTCGAACACCGGGGAGCTGTTTTTT
CASSLASGSNTGELFF
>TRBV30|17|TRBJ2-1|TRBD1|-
TGTGCCTGGAGTATACTCGCAGGGGGCCGAGCAGTCGGTGAGCAGTTCTTC
CAWSILAGGRAVGEQFF
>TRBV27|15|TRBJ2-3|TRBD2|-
TGTGCCAGCAGTTTTGGAGCGGGGGACACAGATACGCAGTATTTT
CASSFGAGDTDTQYF
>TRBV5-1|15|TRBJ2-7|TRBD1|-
TGCGCCAGCAGCTTGGGGACAGGATCCTACTACGAGCAGTACTTC
CASSLGTGSYYEQYF
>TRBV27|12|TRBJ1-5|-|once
TGTGCCAGCAGTTCTCGCAATCAGCCCCAGCATTTT
CASSSRNQPQHF
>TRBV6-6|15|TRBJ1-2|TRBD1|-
TGTGCCAGCAGTTCGACAGGGTCAGCTAACTATGGCTACACCTTC
CASSSTGSANYGYTF
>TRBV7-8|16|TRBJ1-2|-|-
TGTGCCAGCAGCGACTTACAGGGTCTTCTTAACTATGGCTACACCTTC
CASSDLQGLLNYGYTF